This TCR beta chain emerged from a study of cytomegalovirus exposure and HLA in healthy donors (TCRdb year 2017). About the investigation overall: An earlier analysis of approximately 640 of the donors reported 250 to 350 Gb of sequence data and more than 90 million unique TCR beta sequences from 150 million to 200 million T cells. Roughly 300 gigabases of sequencing data and approximately 85 million unique TCR sequences were included in an early release covering 550 to 800 HLA-typed donors. Of the roughly 410 genotyped donors, less than 90% were placed in the genetic ancestry cluster associated with self-reported Caucasian donors. The study aimed to test whether signatures of past pathogen exposure could be identified by cataloging public T cell receptors. The study used immunosequencing to profile the T cell repertoires of approximately 630 subjects and linked those repertoires to cytomegalovirus serostatus. Besides the first cohort of roughly 640 subjects, a separate validation cohort made up of 120 different subjects was used. The study combined high-throughput TCR immunosequencing, statistical association of individual TCRs with disease status, and machine learning to predict cytomegalovirus infection status. To study patterns of TCR occurrence, a later analysis re-analyzed previously published TCR beta repertoires from around 660 donors and added high-resolution HLA genotyping. Rather than using new phenotypic data, the later analysis identified candidate immune exposures from TCR beta sequences and from how often those sequences occurred across donors. In an earlier analysis of roughly 600 of the donors, high-throughput TCR beta sequencing was used to judge whether each TCR beta V gene segment behaved as functional or pseudogenic. Donor age, sex, ethnicity and CMV serostatus were compiled alongside the repertoire data. In a later genetic analysis, genome-wide SNP genotypes for about three fifths of the 666 donors were used, and that subset was treated as a discovery cohort. Every repertoire in the discovery cohort had been generated on one and the same sequencing platform. Both class I and class II loci were covered by HLA typing, at four-digit resolution. The number of typed donors differed by locus: roughly 629-630 for A, B, C, DRB1 and DQB1; approximately 520 for DQA1; approximately 600 for DPA1; and some 470 for DPB1. Because of strong linkage in the cohort, 4 to 6 DR-DQ haplotypes were treated as single units for association and clustering. Among about 400 genotyped donors of the cohort, an average of about 220,000 unique TCR beta nucleotide sequences was sequenced per donor, of which 15% to 20% were non-productive.

Counted from cysteine to phenylalanine, this CDR3 has 13 amino acids. The read is trimmed to its CDR3 DNA, 39 bases read in frame from base 1. The V and J ends are trimmed by 4 bases and 6 bases, leaving 9 bases between them. CDR1 and CDR2 (SEHNR, FQNEAQ) derive from the germline V gene (reference sequence). In total, roughly 710 healthy bone marrow donors made up the cohort. Cohort members were all nominally healthy when sampled, although unrecorded immune exposures were likely present. The donor tested CMV seropositive and was one of the 289 seropositive cohort members. A peripheral blood sample was collected from each donor, and TCR beta sequencing was performed on peripheral blood mononuclear cells. The Qiagen DNeasy Blood Extraction Kit was used to extract genomic DNA from the blood cell samples. The study at large found these results: Some IMGT-functional V segments, including TRBV6-2 and TRBV6-3, could not be told apart with the 87-base-pair reads, so those segments were excluded. While some public TCRs were present in many individuals, most TCR sequences turned up only very rarely across donors. CMV serostatus was the only immune exposure information available for the cohort. A further reported finding was that TCR beta sequences accurately predicted the HLA-A and HLA-B alleles for most subjects in the first cohort. Linkage disequilibrium might explain the correlated functional status among segregating V segments, but an unknown experimental factor could not be ruled out. Three of the identified cytomegalovirus-associated TCR beta chains were confirmed in vitro to be specific for cytomegalovirus antigens. Because counts were too low, under 20 rarely observed V segments, including chromosome 9 orphons, were left out of the earlier analysis of 587 of the donors. Assigning TCR associations to individual alleles was difficult when HLA alleles, especially DR and DQ, strongly co-occurred. In the study, approximately 150 TCR beta chains were listed as associated with cytomegalovirus. In a later genetic analysis, a missense DCLRE1C variant was associated with V-gene and J-gene trimming of TCR beta chains, and the association was replicated in an independent cohort. According to a later genetic analysis, donors in an Asian-associated ancestry cluster had fewer N-insertions in productive TCRs than the approximately 650-donor mean. Because HLA typing was unavailable for some donors at each locus, only the typed subset was used in association tests. In an earlier analysis of fewer than 750 of the donors, most TCR beta V segments were observed in productive rearrangements about 90% or about 30% of the time, broadly matching IMGT annotations. The classifier was reported to diagnose cytomegalovirus status with high specificity and sensitivity in both the original and validation cohorts. A cluster of highly shared sequence variants was judged likely to represent a technical artifact of the sequencing pipeline. A later analysis associated about 17,000 TCR beta sequences with specific HLA alleles at a false discovery rate of 0.05. A later analysis found that HLA-associated TCR beta chains were more clonally expanded and had lower generation probabilities than equally common non-associated chains. It was suggested by the authors that the approach could potentially be generalized to other disease states and immunological phenotypes. In a later analysis, several top co-occurrence clusters were reported to appear linked to parvovirus B19, influenza, CMV and Epstein-Barr virus. A later analysis found that TCR association rates varied across HLA loci, with DRB1 alleles showing the most associated TCRs and HLA-C alleles the fewest. Presence/absence analyses assumed roughly uniform sequencing depth across donors, an assumption that may not hold. This cohort had only TCR beta chains sequenced, and the lack of alpha or paired-chain data limited which features could be detected. According to a later analysis, most CMV-associated TCR beta chains appeared to be HLA-restricted, and the HLA associations seemed to be driven largely by CMV exposure.

The library was built by means of the immunoSEQ multiplex PCR assay. The multiplex PCR relied on a mix of 60 forward primers for TCR Vbeta segments and 13 reverse primers for TCR Jbeta segments. The CDR3 region of rearranged TCR beta genes was amplified from genomic DNA by a multiplex PCR assay. Amplified TCR beta libraries were sequenced as 87-base-pair reads on the Illumina HiSeq System. The study's processing was this. A later analysis counted some 74 million unique TCR beta chains across the 600 to 850 repertoires, and approximately 11 million of these chains were shared by at least two donors. A nearest-neighbor algorithm error-corrected the raw reads and collapsed the reads into unique sequences, merging closely related sequences to remove PCR and sequencing errors. Alignment of CDR3 sequences to IMGT reference sequences was used to assign V, D and J gene segments. Each retained sequence needed at least a six-nucleotide match to both a V gene segment and a J gene segment. A rearrangement counted as productive if the CDR3 had no stop codons and remained in frame with V and J, and every other rearrangement counted as non-productive. Following IMGT convention, CDR3 was defined as the stretch from the second conserved V-encoded cysteine to the conserved J-encoded phenylalanine. The earlier analysis of fewer than 750 of the donors excluded sequences that lacked an unambiguous match to a single V gene segment. In an earlier analysis of several hundred of the donors, a V segment was called functional when productive rearrangements were above 56.7%, and segregating when the standard deviation between donors exceeded 5%. A statistical classification framework was developed to diagnose cytomegalovirus status using the catalog of TCR beta chain sequences. A later analysis assigned V and J genes by comparing TCR nucleotide sequences with IMGT/GENE-DB human TR gene sequences. In a later analysis, CDR3 sequences and most-parsimonious VDJ recombination scenarios were assigned using the TCRdist pipeline. In a later analysis, every TCR beta chain was defined by the combination of its CDR3 amino acid sequence and its V-gene family, and reads without a unique V-gene family were dropped. As a way to deal with suspected cross-contamination and a sequencing artifact, a later analysis dropped roughly 620 nucleotide sequences that were highly shared and had low generation probability. For each public chain, a later analysis derived a clonal expansion index from normalized ranks of inferred template counts within each repertoire. In a later analysis, generation probabilities were computed with a VDJ recombination model fitted to out-of-frame rearrangements, and the resulting probabilities were checked against IGoR. Hypergeometric tests were used in a later analysis to score TCR-TCR, TCR-HLA and TCR-CMV co-occurrence, with a repertoire-size bias correction applied to the TCR pairs. To estimate false discovery rates, a later analysis permuted the HLA or CMV assignments 20 times. In a later analysis, co-occurring TCRs were grouped using DBSCAN, with TCRdist sequence similarity added in when clustering inside HLA-allele-positive subsets. For co-occurrence clustering, repertoires with fewer than 30,000 or more than 120,000 public chains were excluded, along with five repertoires with anomalous nucleotide sharing. This immuneACCESS table, as held by TCRdb, lists in-frame sequences with V and J called but not all clones. Of the missing ones, under half trace to an unresolved V gene in checked studies; the others have no known cause. The V and J calls and clone size were taken over from that table, and D and trimming were inferred from the DNA. Within this sample are about 130,000 clones, with 60% to 75% of them counted one time only. Jointly, the top ten make up about 4.4% of the sample.

With regard to this clone: Its cognate antigen has yet to be identified. Nothing much larger sits one base from this clone, and base qualities are not available.

Specimen: PBMCs. This receptor was obtained from a woman aged 45-65 years in good health and CMV-seropositive. The chain links TRBV7-9 with TRBJ2-2, with TRBD1 perhaps the D gene, on 5 matching bases. The CDR3 amino acid sequence is: CASSSQGSGELFF. DNA sequence: TGTGCCAGCAGCTCCCAGGGTTCCGGGGAGCTGTTTTTT.